This TCR beta chain was sequenced in a study of PD-1 blockade in mismatch repair-deficient tumors. Study context: Patients had some twelve mismatch repair-deficient cancer types, all previously treated and progressing.

Method: immunoSEQ multiplex PCR; TCRdb's copy keeps in-frame clones and lacks some. The table lists about 120,000 clones, approximately 86% of them singletons. The CDR3 length is 12 residues. V was clipped by 5 bases and J by 1 base, with 6 bases between them. CDR1 and CDR2 from the germline V gene are MNHNS and SASEGT. The sequence was collected from an adult with mismatch repair-deficient cancer. The sample was peripheral blood, taken 44 weeks after starting pembrolizumab. The V call is TRBV6-1, the J call TRBJ2-7; the D is unclear. The CDR3, as DNA: TGTGCCAGCAGTAGGGTTTCCTACGAGCAGTACTTC. Translation gives CASSRVSYEQYF.